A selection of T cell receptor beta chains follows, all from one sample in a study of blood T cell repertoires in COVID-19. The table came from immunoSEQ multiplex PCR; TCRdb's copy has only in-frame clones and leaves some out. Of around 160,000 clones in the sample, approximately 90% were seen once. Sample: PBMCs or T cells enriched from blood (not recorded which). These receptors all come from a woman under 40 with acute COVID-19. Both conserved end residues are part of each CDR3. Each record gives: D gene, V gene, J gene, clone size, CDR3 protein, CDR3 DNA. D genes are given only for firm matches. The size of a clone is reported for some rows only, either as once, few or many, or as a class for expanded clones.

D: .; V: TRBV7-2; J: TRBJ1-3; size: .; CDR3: CASSYVFGGSGNTIYF; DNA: TGTGCCAGCAGCTATGTATTTGGCGGTTCTGGAAACACCATATATTTT
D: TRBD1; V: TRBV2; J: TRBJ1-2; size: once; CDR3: CASSHHKTGSQTNYGYTF; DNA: TGTGCCAGCAGTCACCACAAGACAGGGTCCCAAACTAACTATGGCTACACCTTC
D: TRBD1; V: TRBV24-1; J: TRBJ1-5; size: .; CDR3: CATRARGDNQPQHF; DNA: TGTGCCACCAGGGCCAGGGGGGATAATCAGCCCCAGCATTTT
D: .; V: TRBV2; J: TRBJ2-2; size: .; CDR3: CASSFQNTGELFF; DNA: TGTGCCAGCAGTTTCCAGAACACCGGGGAGCTGTTTTTT
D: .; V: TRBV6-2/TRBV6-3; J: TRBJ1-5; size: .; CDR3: CASSYSSGVGPSNQPQHF; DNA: TGTGCCAGCAGTTATTCTTCGGGTGTCGGTCCGAGCAATCAGCCCCAGCATTTT
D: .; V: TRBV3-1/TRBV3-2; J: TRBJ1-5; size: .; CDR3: CASSQEINQPQHF; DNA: TGTGCCAGCAGCCAGGAGATCAATCAGCCCCAGCATTTT
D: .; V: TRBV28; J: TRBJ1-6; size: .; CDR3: CASSLGVRGWGSPLHF; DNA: TGTGCCAGCAGTTTAGGAGTCAGGGGATGGGGTTCACCCCTCCACTTT
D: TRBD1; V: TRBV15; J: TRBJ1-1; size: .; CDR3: CATSRGGTGNTEAFF; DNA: TGTGCCACCAGCAGAGGTGGGACAGGCAACACTGAAGCTTTCTTT
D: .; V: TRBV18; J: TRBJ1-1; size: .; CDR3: CASSPTRTYTEAFF; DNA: TGTGCCAGCTCACCGACCCGGACTTACACTGAAGCTTTCTTT
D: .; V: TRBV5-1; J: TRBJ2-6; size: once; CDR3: CASSLTVDLSSGANVLTF; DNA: TGCGCCAGCAGCCTAACAGTGGATTTAAGCTCTGGGGCCAACGTCCTGACTTTC
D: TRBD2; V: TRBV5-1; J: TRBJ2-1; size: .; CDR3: CASSSSGNSNEQFF; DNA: TGCGCCAGCAGCTCAAGCGGGAACTCGAATGAGCAGTTCTTC
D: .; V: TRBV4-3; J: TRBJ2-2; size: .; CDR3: CASSQGGRANTGELFF; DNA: TGCGCCAGCAGCCAAGGGGGCAGAGCGAACACCGGGGAGCTGTTTTTT
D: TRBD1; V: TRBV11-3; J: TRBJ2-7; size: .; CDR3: CASSPGGTGPEQYF; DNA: TGTGCCAGCAGCCCCGGCGGGACAGGACCCGAGCAGTACTTC
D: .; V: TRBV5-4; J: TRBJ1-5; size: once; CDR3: CASSLAGQPQHF; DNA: TGTGCCAGCAGCTTGGCGGGTCAGCCCCAGCATTTT
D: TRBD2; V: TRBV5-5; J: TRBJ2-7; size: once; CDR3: CASSLWGSASGEQYF; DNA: TGTGCCAGCAGCTTATGGGGATCGGCTAGCGGAGAGCAGTACTTC
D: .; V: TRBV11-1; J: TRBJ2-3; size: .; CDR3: CASSLVGGFGTDTQYF; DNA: TGTGCCAGCAGCTTAGTTGGGGGGTTCGGCACAGATACGCAGTATTTT
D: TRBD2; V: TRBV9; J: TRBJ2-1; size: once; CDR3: CASSAASGSTSYNEQFF; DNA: TGTGCCAGCAGCGCCGCTAGCGGGAGCACCTCCTACAATGAGCAGTTCTTC
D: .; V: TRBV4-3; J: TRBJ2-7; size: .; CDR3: CASSQDVGEGNYEQYF; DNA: TGCGCCAGCAGCCAAGATGTTGGAGAGGGAAACTACGAGCAGTACTTC
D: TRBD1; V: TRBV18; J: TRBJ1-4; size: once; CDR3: CASSPDRGRELFF; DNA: TGTGCCAGCTCGCCGGACAGGGGGAGAGAACTGTTTTTT
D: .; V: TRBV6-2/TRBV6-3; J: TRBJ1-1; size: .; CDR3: CASSYPGRRAGNTEAFF; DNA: TGTGCCAGCAGTTACCCGGGCCGCAGGGCGGGAAACACTGAAGCTTTCTTT
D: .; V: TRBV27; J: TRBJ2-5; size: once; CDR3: CASSLDREETQYF; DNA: TGTGCCAGCAGTCTGGACAGAGAAGAGACCCAGTACTTC
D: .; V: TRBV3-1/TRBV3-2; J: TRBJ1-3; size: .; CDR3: CASSQVTGGNTIYF; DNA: TGTGCCAGCAGCCAAGTTACGGGGGGAAACACCATATATTTT
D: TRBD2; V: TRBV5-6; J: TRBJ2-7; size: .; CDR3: CASSFVPGAEAGEQYF; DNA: TGTGCCAGCAGCTTCGTACCGGGAGCCGAAGCGGGGGAGCAGTACTTC
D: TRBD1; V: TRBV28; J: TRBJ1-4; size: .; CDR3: CASSDTPGQGNEKLFF; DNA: TGTGCCAGCAGCGATACCCCGGGACAGGGGAATGAAAAACTGTTTTTT
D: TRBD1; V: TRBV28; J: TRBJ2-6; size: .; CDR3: CASSGTGASGANVLTF; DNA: TGTGCCAGCAGCGGGACAGGGGCTAGTGGGGCCAACGTCCTGACTTTC
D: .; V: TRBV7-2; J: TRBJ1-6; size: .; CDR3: CASSPGSYNSPLHF; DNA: TGTGCCAGCAGCCCCGGGAGCTATAATTCACCCCTCCACTTT
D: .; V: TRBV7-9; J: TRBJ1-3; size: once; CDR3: CASSLTEISGNTIYF; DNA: TGTGCCAGCAGCTTAACGGAGATCTCTGGAAACACCATATATTTT
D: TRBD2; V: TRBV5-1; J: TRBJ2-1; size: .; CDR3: CASSLVASGSSYNEQFF; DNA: TGCGCCAGCAGCTTGGTGGCTAGCGGGAGCTCCTACAATGAGCAGTTCTTC
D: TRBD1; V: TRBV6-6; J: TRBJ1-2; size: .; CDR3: CASSNTGEGYTF; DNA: TGTGCCAGCAGTAATACAGGGGAAGGCTACACCTTC
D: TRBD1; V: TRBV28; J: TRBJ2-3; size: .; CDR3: CASSFDRVTDTQYF; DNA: TGTGCCAGCAGTTTCGACAGGGTGACAGATACGCAGTATTTT
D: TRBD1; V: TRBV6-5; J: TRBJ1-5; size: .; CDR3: CASSPGTGNQPQHF; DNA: TGTGCCAGCAGTCCCGGGACAGGCAATCAGCCCCAGCATTTT
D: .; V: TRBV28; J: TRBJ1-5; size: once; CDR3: CASSLTGLDSPQHF; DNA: TGTGCCAGCAGTTTAACGGGGTTGGATTCGCCCCAGCATTTT
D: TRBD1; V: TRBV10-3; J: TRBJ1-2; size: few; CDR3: CAISEGQGPNYGYTF; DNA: TGTGCCATCAGTGAAGGACAGGGTCCTAACTATGGCTACACCTTC
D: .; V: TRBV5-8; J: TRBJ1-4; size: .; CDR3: CASSRWGRNEKLFF; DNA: TGTGCCAGCAGCCGATGGGGGCGGAATGAAAAACTGTTTTTT
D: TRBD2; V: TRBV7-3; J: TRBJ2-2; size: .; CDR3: CASRNSGSTGELFF; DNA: TGTGCCAGCAGGAATAGCGGGAGTACCGGGGAGCTGTTTTTT
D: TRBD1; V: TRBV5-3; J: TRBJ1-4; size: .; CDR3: CARSSPDRDHEKLFF; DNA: TGTGCCAGAAGCTCCCCGGACAGGGACCATGAAAAACTGTTTTTT
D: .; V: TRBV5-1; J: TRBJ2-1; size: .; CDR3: CASSLVGQVDVEQFF; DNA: TGCGCCAGCAGCTTGGTGGGGCAGGTGGATGTAGAGCAGTTCTTC
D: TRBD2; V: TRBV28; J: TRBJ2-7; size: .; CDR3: CASSPHPGTSGSRYEQYF; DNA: TGTGCCAGCAGCCCCCATCCCGGGACTAGCGGGAGTAGGTACGAGCAGTACTTC
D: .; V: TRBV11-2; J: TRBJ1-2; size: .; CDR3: CASSLDGGNYGYTF; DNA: TGTGCCAGCAGCTTAGATGGAGGGAACTATGGCTACACCTTC
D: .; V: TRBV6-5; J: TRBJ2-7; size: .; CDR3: CATFPDRAGIYEQYF; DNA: TGTGCCACCTTCCCTGACAGGGCGGGAATCTACGAGCAGTACTTC
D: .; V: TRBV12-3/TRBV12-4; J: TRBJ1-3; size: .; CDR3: CASSLLAGNTIYF; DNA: TGTGCCAGCAGTTTACTAGCTGGAAACACCATATATTTT
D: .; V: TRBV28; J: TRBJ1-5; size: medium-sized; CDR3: CASCDHVSNQPQHF; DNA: TGTGCCAGCTGCGATCATGTTAGCAATCAGCCCCAGCATTTT
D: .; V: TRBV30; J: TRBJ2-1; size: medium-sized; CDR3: CAWSGAADYNEQFF; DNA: TGTGCCTGGAGTGGAGCGGCTGACTACAATGAGCAGTTCTTC
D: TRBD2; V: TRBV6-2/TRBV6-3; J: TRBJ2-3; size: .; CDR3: CASSSRLAGNSDTQYF; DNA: TGTGCCAGCAGTTCCAGACTAGCGGGAAATTCAGATACGCAGTATTTT
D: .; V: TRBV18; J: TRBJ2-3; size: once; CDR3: CASSPGQGPDTQYF; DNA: TGTGCCAGCTCACCTGGCCAGGGTCCAGATACGCAGTATTTT
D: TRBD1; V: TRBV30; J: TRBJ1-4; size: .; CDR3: CAWSNRGLDEKLFF; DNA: TGTGCCTGGAGCAACAGGGGGCTGGATGAAAAACTGTTTTTT
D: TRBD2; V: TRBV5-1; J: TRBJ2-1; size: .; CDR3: CASSSGGSNNEQFF; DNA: TGCGCCAGCAGCTCCGGCGGGAGTAACAATGAGCAGTTCTTC
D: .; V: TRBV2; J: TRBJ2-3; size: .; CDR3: CASSTTGGTDTQYF; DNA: TGTGCCAGCAGCACAACAGGAGGCACAGATACGCAGTATTTT
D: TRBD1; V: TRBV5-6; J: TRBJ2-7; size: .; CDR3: CASSLHVGQGGQYF; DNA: TGTGCCAGCAGCTTGCATGTGGGACAGGGCGGGCAGTACTTC